This TCR beta chain was retrieved from a study of T cell repertoires in cytomegalovirus infection. The wider study: HLA-C-restricted CMV epitopes, recently identified, and well-studied HLA-B-restricted ones were used by the study. In public TCR beta signatures, there were indications of both CMV infection and matching HLA type. Overall study results and limits: Carriage of CMV together with the relevant HLA was identifiable through cumulative public TCR beta family frequency. HLA-C-restricted CMV clonotypes gave the most frequent clonotype in two of eight donors.

V was shortened by 0 bases and J by 3 bases, with 15 bases between the two germline ends. The CDR3 spans 18 residues. TCRdb reprocessed the reads with MiXCR, giving one entry per CDR3 protein. The sample shows around 100,000 distinct CDR3 sequences, over 40% of them seen only once. Concerning this clonotype itself: The antigen remains unidentified.

The chain recombines TRBV12-3 or TRBV12-4 with TRBJ2-6; D is possibly TRBD1 (6 bases). This TCR derives from a human donor in good health (CMV status not recorded). Some clones in this sample may be carry-over from other donors' samples. The source material was CD8+ T cells from cultured PBMCs, sampled from culture after CMV antigen stimulation. CDR3 DNA sequence: TGTGCCAGCAGTTTAGCCGAGGTAGGGGGAGTTGGGGCCAACGTCCTGACTTTC. It specifies CASSLAEVGGVGANVLTF.